The T cell receptor beta chain under discussion was sequenced for a study of cytomegalovirus exposure and HLA in healthy donors. The V gene lost 0 bases and the J gene lost 2 bases, with 11 bases spanning the gap. The V gene's germline CDR1 is SGHRS and CDR2 YFSETQ. CDR3 size: 15 residues. The PCR ran on 60 Vbeta and 13 Jbeta primers. TCRdb's copy holds only in-frame clones and misses some; the assay was immunoSEQ multiplex PCR. There are roughly 97,000 clones in the sample; roughly three quarters occur only once, and under 2% lies in the top ten. This chain links TRBV5-1 with TRBJ1-1; the D is unclear. The source of this sequence is a woman between 35 and 50 years old in good health and CMV-seronegative. Sequencing used PBMCs. CDR3 sequence (DNA): TGCGCCAGCAGCTTGGAGGGAGCGATTAACACTGAAGCTTTCTTT. Translated, it gives CASSLEGAINTEAFF.